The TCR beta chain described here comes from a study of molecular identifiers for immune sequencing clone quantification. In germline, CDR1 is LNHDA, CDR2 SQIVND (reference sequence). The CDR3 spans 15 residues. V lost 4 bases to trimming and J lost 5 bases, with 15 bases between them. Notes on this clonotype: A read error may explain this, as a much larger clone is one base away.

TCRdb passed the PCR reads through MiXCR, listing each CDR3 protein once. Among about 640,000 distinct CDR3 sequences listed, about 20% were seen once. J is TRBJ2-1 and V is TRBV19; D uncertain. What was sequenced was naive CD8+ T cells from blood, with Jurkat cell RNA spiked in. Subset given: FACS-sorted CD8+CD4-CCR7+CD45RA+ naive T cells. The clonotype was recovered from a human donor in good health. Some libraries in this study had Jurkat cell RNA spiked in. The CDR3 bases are TGTGCCAGTAGTACAACAGCGCCCCCCCACAATGAGCAGTTCTTC. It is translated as CASSTTAPPHNEQFF.